Below are 14 T cell receptor beta chains sequenced from a single sample in a study of OX40 agonist ivuxolimab in advanced cancers. The method was immunoSEQ multiplex PCR; TCRdb's version includes in-frame clones alone and lacks a portion of them. The sample lists about 22,000 clones; approximately 79% were seen once. The sequencing used CD4+ or CD8+ T cells sorted from blood, collected in a trial of the OX40 agonist ivuxolimab. The receptors stem from an adult with an advanced solid tumor such as melanoma, head and neck, liver or kidney cancer.

V usage is TRBV19 and J usage is TRBJ2-1; tentative D call: TRBD2 (6 bases). The CDR3 consists of 14 residues. V lost 8 bases and J 5 bases, leaving 16 bases between the germline ends. Germline-derived CDR1 and CDR2 are LNHDA and SQIVND (reference sequence). CDR3 loop: CASGRDFWNNEQFF. CDR3 DNA: TGTGCCAGTGGCCGGGACTTTTGGAACAATGAGCAGTTCTTC.

The rearrangement joins TRBV5-6 to TRBJ2-4; D gene uncertain. V was pared by 0 bases and J by 6 bases, with 13 bases between. Germline CDR1 reads SGHDT; CDR2 reads YYEEEE. The CDR3 is 15 residues long. The CDR3 bases are TGTGCCAGCAGCTTGGATCTGTCCCAAGTAAACATTCAGTACTTC. Encoded protein: CASSLDLSQVNIQYF.

The V call is TRBV11-2, the J call TRBJ2-1; 11 nucleotides agree with TRBD2. CDR3 length: 17 residues. The germline V gene encodes CDR1 SGHAT and CDR2 FQNNGV. V lost 5 bases, J lost 6 bases, and 12 bases stayed unmatched. CDR3 bases: TGTGCCAGCAGCCCTATGACTAGCGGGATCGGGGGCAATGAGCAGTTCTTC. It translates to CASSPMTSGIGGNEQFF.

This chain connects TRBV19 to TRBJ2-2; 8 nucleotides match TRBD2. The ends lost 8 bases at V and 0 bases at J; junction bases unmatched: 8. This CDR3 region has 16 residues. The germline CDR1 and CDR2 sequences are LNHDA and SQIVND (reference sequence). DNA of the CDR3: TGTGCCAGTCGGTCAGCGGGGGCACCGAACACCGGGGAGCTGTTTTTT. It specifies CASRSAGAPNTGELFF.

The chain combines TRBV6-5 with TRBJ2-1; 10 nucleotides align to TRBD2. The germline V gene encodes CDR1 MNHEY and CDR2 SVGAGI. The trim removed 3 bases at V and 8 bases at J, leaving 7 bases unmatched. The CDR3 totals 15 residues. CDR3 sequence: CASSYGAGGGYEQFF. DNA of the CDR3: TGTGCCAGCAGTTATGGAGCGGGGGGGGGCTATGAGCAGTTCTTC.

This clone was seen once. V is TRBV7-9 and J is TRBJ2-4; the D is unclear. Germline CDR1 is SEHNR and CDR2 is FQNEAQ (reference sequence). The CDR3 consists of 13 residues. Trimming took off 5 bases at V and 5 bases at J, with 10 bases between the two ends. The CDR3 nucleotides are TGTGCCAGCAGCCCCGGACCGGAAAACATTCAGTACTTC. Its protein is CASSPGPENIQYF.

V is TRBV9 and J is TRBJ1-4; weak D call: TRBD1 (5 bases). The length of the CDR3 is 14 residues. From germline, CDR1 is SGDLS and CDR2 YYNGEE. Between the trimmed V and J ends, which lost 3 bases and 10 bases, there was a span of 16 bases. The CDR3 bases are TGTGCCAGCAGCGCCGGGGTCGACGGGGGAAAACTGTTTTTT. It encodes CASSAGVDGGKLFF.

The chain employs TRBV5-3 and TRBJ1-6; D ambiguous. TRBV5-3 is annotated as an ORF whose role is uncertain. The CDR3 extends over 15 amino acids. Trimming removed 4 bases at V and 5 bases at J, with 13 bases between. In DNA form, the CDR3 reads TGTGCCAGAAGCCCGTTTCCAGCGGATAATTCACCCCTCCACTTT. It codes for CARSPFPADNSPLHF.

The table lists this clone with a few counts. The chain uses TRBV5-5 and TRBJ2-4, with 7 bases fitting TRBD1. The CDR3 extends over 12 amino acids. The junction had 3 bases not matched to a gene; V was cut back by 5 bases and J by 7 bases. Per the germline V gene, CDR1 is SGHKS and CDR2 is YYEKEE (reference sequence). Here the CDR3 reads CASRGGQNIQYF. CDR3 bases: TGTGCCAGCAGAGGGGGACAGAACATTCAGTACTTC. Complete variable domain (other parts from reference TRBV5-5 and TRBJ2-4): DAGVTQSPTHLIKTRGQQVTLRCSPISGHKSVSWYQQVLGQGPQFIFQYYEKEERGRGNFPDRFSARQFPNYSSELNVNALLLGDSALYLCASRGGQNIQYFGAGTRLSVL.

The rearrangement links TRBV19 to TRBJ1-5; 11 bases are a match to TRBD1. The germline V gene has CDR1 LNHDA and CDR2 SQIVND (reference sequence). With V trimmed by 8 bases and J by 2 bases, 8 bases remained unmatched. The CDR3 has 16 amino acids. The CDR3 DNA follows: TGTGCCAGTCTGGACAGGGGGCTTACACGCAATCAGCCCCAGCATTTT. This codes for CASLDRGLTRNQPQHF.

This chain links TRBV7-3 with TRBJ2-3, with TRBD2 as a possible D gene (5 bases). The V gene lost 1 base and the J gene lost 6 bases, with 11 bases spanning the gap. Germline CDR1 SGHTA, CDR2 FQGTGA. The CDR3 contains 14 residues. CDR3 DNA: TGTGCCAGCAGCTTAATCGGTCCGGGGGATACGCAGTATTTT. Its protein is CASSLIGPGDTQYF.

The chain has TRBV6-5 and TRBJ1-5, with a possible D match to TRBD1 (5 bases). CDR3 size: 15 residues. The V end lost 5 bases, the J end lost 2 bases, and 13 bases lay between the germline ends. The germline gives CDR1 MNHEY, CDR2 SVGAGI. Written as DNA, the CDR3 is TGTGCCAGCAGTCCCACGTGGGGCGGCAATCAGCCCCAGCATTTT. Translating gives CASSPTWGGNQPQHF.

The chain has TRBV7-2 and TRBJ2-5; 8 bases agree with TRBD2. Per germline, CDR1 SGHTA and CDR2 FQGNSA. V gave up 0 bases and J gave up 6 bases; unmatched junction bases: 3. The CDR3 covers 14 residues. DNA for the CDR3: TGTGCCAGCAGCTTAGCTAGCGGGGCTAAGACCCAGTACTTC. This encodes CASSLASGAKTQYF.

This clone was detected only once. This chain links TRBV6-6 with TRBJ2-7; 7 bases are shared with TRBD1. The germline gives CDR1 MNHNY, CDR2 SVGAGI (reference sequence). The CDR3 consists of 15 residues. The V and J ends lost 5 bases and 6 bases, in that order; junction bases with no gene match: 13. For the CDR3, the DNA is TGTGCCAGCAGTCCCAATGTAAGGGGGCAAGGCGAGCAGTACTTC. Encoded protein: CASSPNVRGQGEQYF.